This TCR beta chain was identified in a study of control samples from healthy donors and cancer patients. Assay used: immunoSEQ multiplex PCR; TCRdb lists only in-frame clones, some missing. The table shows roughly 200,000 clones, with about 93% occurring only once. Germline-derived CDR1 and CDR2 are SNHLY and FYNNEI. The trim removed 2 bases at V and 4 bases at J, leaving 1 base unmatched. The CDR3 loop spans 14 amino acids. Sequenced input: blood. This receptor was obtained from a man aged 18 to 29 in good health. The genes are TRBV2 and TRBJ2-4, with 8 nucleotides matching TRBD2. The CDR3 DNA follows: TGTGCCAGCAGTGAAACGGGGGGGAAAAACATTCAGTACTTC. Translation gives CASSETGGKNIQYF.